This T cell receptor (beta chain) was recovered during a study of cytomegalovirus exposure and HLA in healthy donors. With regard to this clone: What it binds is unknown.

J lost 1 base, V lost 5 bases, and 6 bases had no gene match. CDR1 and CDR2 (germline): SGHTA, FQGNSA. The CDR3 is made up of 17 amino acids. Study-level points and caveats: For presence/absence analyses, sequencing depth was assumed to be roughly uniform across donors. In a later analysis, several top co-occurrence clusters appeared linked to parvovirus B19, influenza, CMV and Epstein-Barr virus.

Primers: 60 Vbeta forward and 13 Jbeta reverse. The assay was immunoSEQ multiplex PCR, and TCRdb's table has in-frame clones only and misses some. The sample contains tens of thousands of clones, roughly 70% of which appear only once. Sequencing was performed on PBMCs. This chain links TRBV7-2 with TRBJ2-6; 9 bases are shared with TRBD1. This TCR derives from a man between 50 and 59 years old in good health and CMV-seropositive. The CDR3 sequence is CASSRQGGVSGANVLTF. CDR3 coding DNA: TGTGCCAGCAGCAGACAGGGGGGGGTTTCTGGGGCCAACGTCCTGACTTTC.